This TCR beta chain was sequenced during a study of shared clonotypes between healthy human individuals. The CDR3 spans 14 residues. V was shortened by 1 base and J by 2 bases, with 12 bases between the two germline ends. CDR1 and CDR2 from the germline V gene are GTSNPN and SVGIG (reference sequence). This was a deep-level run. Produced via immunoSEQ multiplex PCR; TCRdb's table is partial and in-frame only. The sample shows some 580,000 clones, around 97% of them seen only once. Study-level results: Investigators expected sequencing depth to affect clonotype sharing among donors.

Points on this clone: Its antigen is not known.

Input material: naive CD4+ T cells sorted from blood. The subset: CD45RA+ positively selected. This sequence joins TRBV30 and TRBJ2-7, with D perhaps TRBD2 (5 bases). The receptor's source is a woman under 40 in good health. DNA of the CDR3: TGTGCCTGGAGTGAGAAATACGGGGCCTACGAGCAGTACTTC. It yields the protein CAWSEKYGAYEQYF. Supplemented by reference TRBV30 and TRBJ2-7, the full variable domain reads SQTIHQWPATLVQPVGSPLSLECTVEGTSNPNLYWYRQAAGRGLQLLFYSVGIGQISSEVPQNLSASRPQDRQFILSSKKLLLSDSGFYLCAWSEKYGAYEQYFGPGTRLTVT.